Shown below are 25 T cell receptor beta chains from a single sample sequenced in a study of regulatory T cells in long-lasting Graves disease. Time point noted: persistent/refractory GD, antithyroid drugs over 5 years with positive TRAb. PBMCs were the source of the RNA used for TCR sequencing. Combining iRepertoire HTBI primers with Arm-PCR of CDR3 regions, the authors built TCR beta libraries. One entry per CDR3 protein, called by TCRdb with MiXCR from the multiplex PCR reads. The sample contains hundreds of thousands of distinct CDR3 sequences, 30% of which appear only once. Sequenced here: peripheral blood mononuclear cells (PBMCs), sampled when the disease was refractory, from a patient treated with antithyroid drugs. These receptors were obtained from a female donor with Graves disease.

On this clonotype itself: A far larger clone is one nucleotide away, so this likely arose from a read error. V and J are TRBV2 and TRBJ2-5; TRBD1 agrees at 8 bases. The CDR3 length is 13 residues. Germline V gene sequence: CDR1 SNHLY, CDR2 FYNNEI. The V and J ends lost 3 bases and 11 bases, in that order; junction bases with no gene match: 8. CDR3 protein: CASSEGQAYGQYF. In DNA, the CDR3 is TGTGCCAGCAGTGAGGGACAGGCCTACGGGCAGTACTTC. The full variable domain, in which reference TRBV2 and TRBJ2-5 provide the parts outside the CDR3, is EPEVTQTPSHQVTQMGQEVILRCVPISNHLYFYWYRQILGQKVEFLVSFYNNEISEKSEIFDDQFSVERPDGSNFTLKIRSTKLEDSAMYFCASSEGQAYGQYFGPGTRLLVL.

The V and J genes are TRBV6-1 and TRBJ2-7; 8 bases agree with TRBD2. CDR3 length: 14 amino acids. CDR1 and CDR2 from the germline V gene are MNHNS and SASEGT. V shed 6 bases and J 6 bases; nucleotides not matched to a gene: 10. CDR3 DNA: TGTGCCAGCAGACGGACTAGCTGGATTTCCGAGCAGTACTTC. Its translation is CASRRTSWISEQYF.

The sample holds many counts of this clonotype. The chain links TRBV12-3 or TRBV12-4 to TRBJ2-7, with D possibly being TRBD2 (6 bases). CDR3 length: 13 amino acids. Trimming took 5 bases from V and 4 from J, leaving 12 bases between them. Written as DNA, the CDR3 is TGTGCCAGCAGTGTACTAGCTACATACGAGCAGTACTTC. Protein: CASSVLATYEQYF.

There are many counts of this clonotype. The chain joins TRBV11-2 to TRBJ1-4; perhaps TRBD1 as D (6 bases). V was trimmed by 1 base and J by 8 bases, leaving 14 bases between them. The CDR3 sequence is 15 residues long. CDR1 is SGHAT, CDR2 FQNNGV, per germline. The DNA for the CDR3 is TGTGCCAGCAGCTTAGGTGCAGCCGGGGGCGAAAAACTGTTTTTT. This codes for CASSLGAAGGEKLFF.

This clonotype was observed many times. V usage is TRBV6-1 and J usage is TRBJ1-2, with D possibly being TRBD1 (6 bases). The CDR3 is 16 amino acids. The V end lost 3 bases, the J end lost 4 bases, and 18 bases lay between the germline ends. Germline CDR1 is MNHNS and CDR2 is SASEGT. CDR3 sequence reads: CASSEVLGGASYGYTF. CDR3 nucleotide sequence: TGTGCCAGCAGTGAGGTTTTGGGGGGCGCAAGCTATGGCTACACCTTC.

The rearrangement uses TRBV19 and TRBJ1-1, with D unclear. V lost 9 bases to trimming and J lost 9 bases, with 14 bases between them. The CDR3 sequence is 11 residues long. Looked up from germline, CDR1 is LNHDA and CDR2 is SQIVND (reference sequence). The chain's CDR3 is CASGEGFKAFF. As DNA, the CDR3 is TGTGCCAGCGGGGAAGGATTCAAAGCTTTCTTT.

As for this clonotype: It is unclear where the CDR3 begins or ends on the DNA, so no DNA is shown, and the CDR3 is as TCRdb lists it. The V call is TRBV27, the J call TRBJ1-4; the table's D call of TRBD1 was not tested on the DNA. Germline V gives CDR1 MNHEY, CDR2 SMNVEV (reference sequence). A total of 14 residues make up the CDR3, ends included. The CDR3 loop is CAGSFLAGNEKLFF.

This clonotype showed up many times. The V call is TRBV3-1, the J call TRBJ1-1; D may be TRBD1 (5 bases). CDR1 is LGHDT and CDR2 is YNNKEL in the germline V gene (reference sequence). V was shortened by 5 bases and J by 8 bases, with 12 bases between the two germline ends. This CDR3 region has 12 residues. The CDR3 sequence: CASSYTREEAFF. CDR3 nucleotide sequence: TGTGCCAGCAGCTACACCAGGGAGGAAGCTTTCTTT. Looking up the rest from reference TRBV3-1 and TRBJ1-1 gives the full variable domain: DTAVSQTPKYLVTQMGNDKSIKCEQNLGHDTMYWYKQDSKKFLKIMFSYNNKELIINETVPNRFSPKSPDKAHLNLHINSLELGDSAVYFCASSYTREEAFFGQGTRLTVV.

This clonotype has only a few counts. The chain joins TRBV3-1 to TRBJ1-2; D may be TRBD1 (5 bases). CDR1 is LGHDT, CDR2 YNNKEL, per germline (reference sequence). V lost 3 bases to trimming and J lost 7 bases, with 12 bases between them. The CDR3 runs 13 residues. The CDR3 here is CASSHNRQSGYTF. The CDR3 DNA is TGTGCCAGCAGCCACAACCGACAGTCTGGCTACACCTTC.

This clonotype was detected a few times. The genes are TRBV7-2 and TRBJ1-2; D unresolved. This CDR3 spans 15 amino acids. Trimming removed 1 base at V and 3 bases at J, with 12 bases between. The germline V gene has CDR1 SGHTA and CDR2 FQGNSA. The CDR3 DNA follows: TGTGCCAGCAGCTTAGATGATTCCCGGGACTATGGCTACACCTTC. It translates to CASSLDDSRDYGYTF. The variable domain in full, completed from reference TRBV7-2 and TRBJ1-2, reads GAGVSQSPSNKVTEKGKDVELRCDPISGHTALYWYRQSLGQGLEFLIYFQGNSAPDKSGLPSDRFSAERTGGSVSTLTIQRTQQEDSAVYLCASSLDDSRDYGYTFGSGTRLTVV.

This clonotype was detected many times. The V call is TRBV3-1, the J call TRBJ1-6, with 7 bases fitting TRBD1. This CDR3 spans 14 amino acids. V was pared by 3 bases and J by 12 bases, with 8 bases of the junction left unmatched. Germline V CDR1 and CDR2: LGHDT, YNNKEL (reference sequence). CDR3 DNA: TGTGCCAGCAGCCACCGGGACAGTTGGCGACCCCTCCACTTT. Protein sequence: CASSHRDSWRPLHF.

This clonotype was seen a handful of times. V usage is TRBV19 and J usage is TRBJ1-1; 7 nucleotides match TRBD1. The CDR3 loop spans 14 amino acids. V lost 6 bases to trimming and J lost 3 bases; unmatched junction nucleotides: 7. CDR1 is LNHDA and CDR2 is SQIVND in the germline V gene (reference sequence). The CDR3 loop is CASSPTGSDTEAFF. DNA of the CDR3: TGTGCCAGTAGCCCGACAGGGAGCGACACTGAAGCTTTCTTT.

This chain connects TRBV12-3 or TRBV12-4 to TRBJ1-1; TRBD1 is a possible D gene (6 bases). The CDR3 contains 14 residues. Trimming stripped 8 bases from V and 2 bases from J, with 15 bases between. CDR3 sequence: CASGPGQRNTEAFF. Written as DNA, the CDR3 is TGTGCCAGCGGTCCCGGACAGAGAAACACTGAAGCTTTCTTT.

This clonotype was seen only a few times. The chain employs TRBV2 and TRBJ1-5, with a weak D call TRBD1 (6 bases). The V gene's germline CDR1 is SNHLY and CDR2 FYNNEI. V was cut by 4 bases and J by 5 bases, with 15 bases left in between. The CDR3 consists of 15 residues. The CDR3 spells CASSVWGDTDQPQHF. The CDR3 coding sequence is TGTGCCAGCAGTGTATGGGGGGACACCGATCAGCCCCAGCATTTT.

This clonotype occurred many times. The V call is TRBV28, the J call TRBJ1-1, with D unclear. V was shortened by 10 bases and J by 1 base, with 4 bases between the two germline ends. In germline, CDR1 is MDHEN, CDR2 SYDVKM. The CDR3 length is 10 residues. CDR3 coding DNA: TGTGCCACCGAGAACACTGAAGCTTTCTTT. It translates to CATENTEAFF.

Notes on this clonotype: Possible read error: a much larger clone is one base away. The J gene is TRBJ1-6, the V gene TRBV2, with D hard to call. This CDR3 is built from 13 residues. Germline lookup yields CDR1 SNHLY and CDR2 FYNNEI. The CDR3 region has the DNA TGTGCCTGCAGTGTCGGCAGATATTCACCCCTCCACTTT. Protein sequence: CACSVGRYSPLHF.

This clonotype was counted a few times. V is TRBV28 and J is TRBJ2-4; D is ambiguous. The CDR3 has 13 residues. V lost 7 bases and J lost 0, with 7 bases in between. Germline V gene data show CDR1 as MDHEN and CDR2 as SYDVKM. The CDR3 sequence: CASIGEAKNIQYF. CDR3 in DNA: TGTGCCAGCATAGGAGAAGCCAAAAACATTCAGTACTTC.

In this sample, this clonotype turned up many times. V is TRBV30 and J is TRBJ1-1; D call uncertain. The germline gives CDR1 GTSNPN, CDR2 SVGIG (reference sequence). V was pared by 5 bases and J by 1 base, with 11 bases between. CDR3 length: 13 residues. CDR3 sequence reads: CAWDRTANTEAFF. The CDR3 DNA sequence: TGTGCCTGGGATCGGACGGCGAACACTGAAGCTTTCTTT.

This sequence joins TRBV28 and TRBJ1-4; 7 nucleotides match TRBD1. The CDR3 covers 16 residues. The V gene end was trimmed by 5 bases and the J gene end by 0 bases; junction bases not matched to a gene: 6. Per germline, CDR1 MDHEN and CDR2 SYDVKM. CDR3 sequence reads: CASSPMGQTTNEKLFF. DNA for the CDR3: TGTGCCAGCAGTCCAATGGGACAGACAACTAATGAAAAACTGTTTTTT.

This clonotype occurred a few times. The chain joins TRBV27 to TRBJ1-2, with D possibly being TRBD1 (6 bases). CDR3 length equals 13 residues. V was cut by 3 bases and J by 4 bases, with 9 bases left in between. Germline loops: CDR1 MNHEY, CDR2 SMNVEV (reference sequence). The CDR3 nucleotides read TGTGCCAGCAGTTTTCTGGACAGCTATGGCTACACCTTC. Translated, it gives CASSFLDSYGYTF.

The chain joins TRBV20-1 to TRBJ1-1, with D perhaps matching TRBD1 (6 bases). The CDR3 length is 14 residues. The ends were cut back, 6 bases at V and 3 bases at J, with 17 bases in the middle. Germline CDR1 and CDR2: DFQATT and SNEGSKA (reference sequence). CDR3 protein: CSAPGTRGYTEAFF. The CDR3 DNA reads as TGCAGTGCACCCGGGACAAGGGGATACACTGAAGCTTTCTTT.

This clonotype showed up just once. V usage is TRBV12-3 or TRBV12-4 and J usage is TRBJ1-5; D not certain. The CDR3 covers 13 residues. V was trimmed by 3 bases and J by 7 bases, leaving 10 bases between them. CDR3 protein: CASSFREDQPQHF. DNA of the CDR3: TGTGCCAGCAGTTTTCGGGAGGACCAGCCCCAGCATTTT.

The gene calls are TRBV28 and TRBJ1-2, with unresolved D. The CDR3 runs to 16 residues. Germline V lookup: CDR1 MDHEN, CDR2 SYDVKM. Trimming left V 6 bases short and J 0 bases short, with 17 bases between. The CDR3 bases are TGTGCCAGCAGCCCGCCGCCGGGCCAGACTAACTATGGCTACACCTTC. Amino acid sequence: CASSPPPGQTNYGYTF.

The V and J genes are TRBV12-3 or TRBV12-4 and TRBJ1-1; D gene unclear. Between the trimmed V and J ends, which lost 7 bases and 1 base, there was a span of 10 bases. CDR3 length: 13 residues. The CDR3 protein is CASTRTKNTEAFF. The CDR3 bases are TGTGCCAGCACTCGGACTAAGAACACTGAAGCTTTCTTT.

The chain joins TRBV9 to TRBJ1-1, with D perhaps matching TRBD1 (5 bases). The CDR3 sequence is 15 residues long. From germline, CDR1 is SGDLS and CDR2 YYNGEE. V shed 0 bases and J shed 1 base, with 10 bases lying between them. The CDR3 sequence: CASSVAMGRNTEAFF. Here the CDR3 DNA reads TGTGCCAGCAGCGTAGCTATGGGACGGAACACTGAAGCTTTCTTT. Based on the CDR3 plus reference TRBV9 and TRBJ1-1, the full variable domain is DSGVTQTPKHLITATGQRVTLRCSPRSGDLSVYWYQQSLDQGLQFLIQYYNGEERAKGNILERFSAQQFPDLHSELNLSSLELGDSALYFCASSVAMGRNTEAFFGQGTRLTVV.